This T cell receptor (beta chain) derives from a study of beta chain features in type 1 diabetes. As every portion of the isolated RNA was reverse transcribed, the sequencing read expressed TCRB transcripts. The assay was immunoSEQ multiplex PCR, and TCRdb's table has in-frame clones only and misses some. This sample has approximately 600,000 clones; roughly 12% occur once, and the top ten carry approximately 0.11%. Regarding the study as a whole: For type 1 diabetes patients, VDJ junctions showed fewer insertions and more deletions. Shortening that was moderate but significant affected the TCRB CDR3s of Type 1 diabetes patients in all four CD4+ subsets. There was a possibility that cDNA sequencing over-represented cells with high TCR expression. Compared with healthy donors, patients appeared to share more similar naive, central memory and regulatory TCRB repertoires.

Markers CD45RO/CCR7/CD25/CD127/CD95/CD27 served to sort CD4+ naive, central memory, regulatory and stem cell-like memory cells. The germline gives CDR1 MGHDK, CDR2 SYGVNS. The CDR3 runs to 11 residues. Deletions cut 9 bases from V and 7 bases from J, with 12 bases between. A word on this clone: Its antigen is undetermined.

Input material: naive CD4+ T cells from blood. The V and J genes are TRBV25-1 and TRBJ1-1; the D is unclear. The clonotype was recovered from a man aged 30 to 39 with type 1 diabetes. The CDR3 protein is CASNRGFEAFF. The CDR3 nucleotides read TGTGCCAGTAACCGGGGTTTTGAAGCTTTCTTT.